A selection of T cell receptor beta chains follows, all from one sample in a study of T-cell reconstitution after alpha-beta-depleted transplantation in children. TCRdb reprocessed the PCR reads via MiXCR and lists one record per CDR3 protein. The sample carries around 680,000 distinct CDR3 sequences, 16% recorded once. Sample: PBMCs from the stem cell graft donor, taken from the stem cell graft. The receptors stem from a human donor who donated a stem cell graft to a child with acute myeloid leukemia. CDR3s include the opening cysteine and the closing phenylalanine or tryptophan. A D gene is named only where the DNA matches it firmly. For some rows the clone size is stated as once, few or many, or as a class when expanded; others skip it.

j_call clone_size v_call d_call cdr3_aa cdr3_nt
TRBJ2-7 many TRBV5-1 . CASSLAFRVGGHEQYF TGCGCCAGCAGCTTGGCCTTTAGGGTCGGCGGGCACGAGCAGTACTTC
TRBJ2-7 many TRBV6-2/TRBV6-3 . CASRHPMDGNEQYF TGTGCCAGCAGGCATCCAATGGACGGGAACGAGCAGTACTTC
TRBJ1-1 many TRBV29-1 . CSVGRVAEAFF TGCAGCGTAGGAAGGGTCGCTGAAGCTTTCTTT
TRBJ2-5 . TRBV15 . CATSRAKGQETQYF TGTGCCACCAGCAGGGCGAAAGGTCAAGAGACCCAGTACTTC
TRBJ1-1 . TRBV7-9 . CASSLGGAPFPDEAFF TGTGCCAGCAGCTTAGGGGGGGCGCCGTTTCCGGACGAAGCTTTCTTT
TRBJ1-2 many TRBV7-9 . CASSATDPNLNYGYTF TGTGCCAGCAGCGCGACGGATCCGAACCTTAACTATGGCTACACCTTC
TRBJ2-1 many TRBV15 TRBD1 CATSSSRTGAYNEQFF TGTGCCACCAGCAGTTCGAGGACAGGGGCCTACAATGAGCAGTTCTTC
TRBJ2-3 few TRBV5-1 TRBD2 CASSLASGGLTDTQYF TGCGCCAGCAGCTTGGCTAGCGGGGGCCTCACAGATACGCAGTATTTT
TRBJ2-1 many TRBV7-2 . CASSRQISYNEQFF TGTGCCAGCAGCCGCCAGATCTCCTACAATGAGCAGTTCTTC
TRBJ2-3 many TRBV20-1 . CSAQLGGRGDTQYF TGCAGTGCGCAGTTGGGGGGGCGGGGAGATACGCAGTATTTT
TRBJ1-5 many TRBV7-2 . CASSLSGRNQPQHF TGTGCCAGCAGCTTATCAGGGCGCAATCAGCCCCAGCATTTT
TRBJ1-2 . TRBV11-3 TRBD1 CASSLGGDRENYGYTF TGTGCCAGCAGCCTAGGCGGAGACAGGGAAAACTATGGCTACACCTTC
TRBJ1-3 . TRBV30 . CAWSVTGNTIYF TGTGCCTGGAGTGTGACTGGAAACACCATATATTTT
TRBJ2-3 . TRBV6-1 TRBD2 CASKINGGGRTDTQYF TGTGCCAGCAAAATCAACGGGGGGGGGCGCACAGATACGCAGTATTTT
TRBJ1-1 . TRBV15 . CATSRAVGVPEAFF TGTGCCACCAGCAGAGCAGTAGGGGTCCCTGAAGCTTTCTTT
TRBJ2-7 many TRBV6-1 . CASSSGHSGPYEQYF TGTGCCAGCAGTAGCGGACACTCGGGTCCCTACGAGCAGTACTTC
TRBJ2-3 few TRBV27 TRBD2 CASSWDYTDTQYF TGTGCCAGCAGTTGGGACTACACAGATACGCAGTATTTT
TRBJ2-1 . TRBV27 TRBD2 CASSLPPSGGAGNEQFF TGTGCCAGCAGTTTACCCCCAAGCGGGGGGGCGGGCAATGAGCAGTTCTTC
TRBJ2-3 . TRBV5-1 TRBD1 CASSSEGQVPSDTQYF TGCGCCAGCAGCTCGGAGGGACAGGTGCCGTCAGATACGCAGTATTTT
TRBJ1-1 few TRBV20-1 . CSASSAGRGTEAFF TGCAGTGCTAGTTCGGCAGGGCGCGGCACTGAAGCTTTCTTT
TRBJ2-3 few TRBV7-9 TRBD1 CASSFGTGGSTDTQYF TGTGCCAGCAGCTTCGGGACAGGGGGCAGCACAGATACGCAGTATTTT
TRBJ2-1 many TRBV7-3 TRBD1 CASSPTGDSYNEQFF TGTGCCAGCAGCCCTACAGGGGACTCCTACAATGAGCAGTTCTTC
TRBJ2-1 many TRBV20-1 TRBD2 CSARRGGGGTYNEQFF TGCAGTGCTAGGAGGGGGGGCGGGGGGACGTACAATGAGCAGTTCTTC
TRBJ1-5 . TRBV20-1 . CSAREGTTNNQPQHF TGCAGTGCTAGAGAAGGGACGACGAACAATCAGCCCCAGCATTTT
TRBJ2-7 many TRBV20-1 TRBD1 CSADRDRGYEQYF TGCAGTGCAGACCGGGACAGGGGATACGAGCAGTACTTC
TRBJ1-1 few TRBV6-5 TRBD1 CASSYSWDRTMNTEAFF TGTGCCAGCAGTTACTCATGGGACAGGACCATGAACACTGAAGCTTTCTTT
TRBJ1-3 . TRBV14 TRBD1 CASSQELGQGIYTGNTIYF TGTGCCAGCAGCCAAGAGTTGGGACAGGGGATCTACACTGGAAACACCATATATTTT
TRBJ1-4 . TRBV29-1 . CSVERSNEKLFF TGCAGCGTTGAGCGTAGTAATGAAAAACTGTTTTTT
TRBJ1-5 . TRBV12-3/TRBV12-4 TRBD1 CASSSGGARQPQHF TGTGCCAGCAGTTCAGGGGGGGCGAGGCAGCCCCAGCATTTT
TRBJ2-5 few TRBV15 . CATSSLRQLQETQYF TGTGCCACCAGCAGCCTACGACAGTTACAAGAGACCCAGTACTTC
TRBJ2-7 few TRBV5-1 TRBD1 CASSIGTGGYEQYF TGCGCCAGCAGCATCGGGACAGGGGGGTACGAGCAGTACTTC
TRBJ2-3 . TRBV18 . CASSLAQGPPDTQYF TGTGCCAGCTCACTTGCGCAGGGGCCTCCCGATACGCAGTATTTT
TRBJ2-6 . TRBV7-2 . CASTSEAASGANVLTF TGTGCCAGCACCTCCGAGGCCGCCTCTGGGGCCAACGTCCTGACTTTC
TRBJ2-2 many TRBV29-1 . CSVAPASSNTGELFF TGCAGCGTTGCGCCAGCCTCCTCGAACACCGGGGAGCTGTTTTTT
TRBJ1-1 . TRBV3-1 . CASSHIGRGTEAFF TGTGCCAGCAGCCACATAGGGAGAGGTACTGAAGCTTTCTTT
TRBJ2-5 once TRBV7-9 . CASSFPAAGEIETQYF TGTGCCAGCAGCTTCCCCGCGGCAGGGGAGATAGAGACCCAGTACTTC
TRBJ2-1 once TRBV11-2 TRBD1 CASSSLPVGFRGRNEQFF TGTGCCAGCAGCTCCTTACCCGTGGGGTTCAGGGGGCGAAATGAGCAGTTCTTC
TRBJ2-3 . TRBV5-1 TRBD2 CASSRKRGGRTDTQYF TGCGCCAGCAGCAGGAAGCGGGGGGGACGCACAGATACGCAGTATTTT
TRBJ1-2 many TRBV29-1 . CSVEPRLGPDYGYTF TGCAGCGTTGAGCCCCGACTGGGGCCGGACTATGGCTACACCTTC
TRBJ1-2 . TRBV12-3/TRBV12-4 . CASSLGVRPSVGGYTF TGTGCCAGCAGTTTAGGGGTACGACCCAGCGTGGGTGGCTACACCTTC
TRBJ2-1 many TRBV15 TRBD2 CATSREAGGPNEQFF TGTGCCACCAGCAGAGAGGCGGGGGGGCCTAATGAGCAGTTCTTC
TRBJ2-6 once TRBV11-2 TRBD2 CASTRRIGTSGVFSGANVLTF TGTGCCAGCACCAGACGAATCGGGACTAGCGGCGTTTTCTCTGGGGCCAACGTCCTGACTTTC
TRBJ2-1 many TRBV5-1 . CASKPGETYNEQFF TGCGCCAGCAAGCCAGGGGAGACTTACAATGAGCAGTTCTTC
TRBJ1-1 few TRBV5-1 . CASTAWSGTEAFF TGCGCCAGCACCGCTTGGTCGGGGACTGAAGCTTTCTTT
TRBJ2-3 many TRBV20-1 . CSAYRNGGDTQYF TGCAGTGCCTACCGCAACGGGGGTGATACGCAGTATTTT
TRBJ2-1 . TRBV4-3 TRBD2 CASSQDPSGGPAWSF TGCGCCAGCAGCCAAGATCCTAGCGGGGGCCCGGCGTGGTCCTTC
TRBJ2-3 many TRBV20-1 TRBD2 CSARPGLAGSSTDTQYF TGCAGTGCTAGACCGGGACTAGCGGGTTCTAGCACAGATACGCAGTATTTT
TRBJ1-2 few TRBV20-1 . CSARVRGITNYGYTF TGCAGTGCTAGAGTTCGGGGTATTACAAACTATGGCTACACCTTC
TRBJ1-2 few TRBV7-9 . CASSSPWEDVYGYTF TGTGCCAGCAGCTCCCCGTGGGAAGATGTCTATGGCTACACCTTC
TRBJ2-5 many TRBV20-1 . CSAARSQETQYF TGCAGTGCCGCCAGGTCTCAAGAGACCCAGTACTTC
TRBJ2-2 few TRBV9 . CASSVQPDANTGELFF TGTGCCAGCAGCGTCCAACCAGACGCGAACACCGGGGAGCTGTTTTTT
TRBJ1-4 many TRBV20-1 . CSARDLRRDRLFF TGCAGTGCTAGAGATCTACGACGTGACAGACTGTTTTTT
TRBJ1-2 . TRBV30 TRBD1 CAWRTGRNYDYTF TGTGCCTGGCGGACAGGGCGCAACTATGACTACACCTTC
TRBJ2-5 . TRBV24-1 TRBD1 CATRGTGQETQYF TGTGCCACCAGGGGGACAGGGCAAGAGACCCAGTACTTC
TRBJ2-2 few TRBV7-2 TRBD1 CASSLRYRGNTGELFF TGTGCCAGCAGCTTAAGATACAGGGGTAACACCGGGGAGCTGTTTTTT
TRBJ1-3 . TRBV20-1 . CSARPLQGSSGNTIYF TGCAGTGCTAGACCGCTACAGGGAAGCTCTGGAAACACCATATATTTT
TRBJ2-6 few TRBV7-2 TRBD2 CASSLGGGPGANVLTF TGTGCCAGCAGCTTAGGCGGGGGGCCTGGGGCCAACGTCCTGACTTTC
TRBJ1-2 few TRBV7-9 . CASSLTQGSDGYTF TGTGCCAGCAGCTTAACGCAGGGATCCGATGGCTACACCTTC
TRBJ2-2 . TRBV27 . CASSLDFGNTGELFF TGTGCCAGCAGCCTCGATTTCGGGAACACCGGGGAGCTGTTTTTT
TRBJ2-1 few TRBV7-3 . CASSLELLNEQFF TGTGCCAGCAGCTTAGAACTACTCAATGAGCAGTTCTTC